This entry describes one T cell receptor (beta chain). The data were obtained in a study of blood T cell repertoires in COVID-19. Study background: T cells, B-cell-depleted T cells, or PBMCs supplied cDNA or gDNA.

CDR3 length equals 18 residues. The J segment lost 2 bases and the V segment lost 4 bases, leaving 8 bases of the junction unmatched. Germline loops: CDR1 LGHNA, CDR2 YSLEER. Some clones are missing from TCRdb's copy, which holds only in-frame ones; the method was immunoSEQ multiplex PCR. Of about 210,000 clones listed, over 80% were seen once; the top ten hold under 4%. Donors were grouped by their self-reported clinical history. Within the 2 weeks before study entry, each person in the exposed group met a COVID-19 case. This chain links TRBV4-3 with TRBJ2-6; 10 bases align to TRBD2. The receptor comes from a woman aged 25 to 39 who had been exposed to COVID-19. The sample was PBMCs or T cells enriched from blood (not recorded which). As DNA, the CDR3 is TGCGCCAGCAGCCCGGGAGCGGGGGGGCCTCCTGGGGCCAACGTCCTGACTTTC. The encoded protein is CASSPGAGGPPGANVLTF.